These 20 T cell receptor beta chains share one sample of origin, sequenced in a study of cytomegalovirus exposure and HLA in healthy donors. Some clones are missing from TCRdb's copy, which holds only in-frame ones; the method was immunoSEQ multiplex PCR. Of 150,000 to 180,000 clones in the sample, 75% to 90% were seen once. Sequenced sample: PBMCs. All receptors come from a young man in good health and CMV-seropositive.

The CDR3 reads CASSYSAGTSYEQYF. CDR3 bases: TGTGCCAGCAGTTACTCTGCAGGTACCTCCTACGAGCAGTACTTC. The chain recombines TRBV6-5 with TRBJ2-7; no clear D gene. The V gene lost 0 bases and the J gene lost 0 bases, with 9 bases spanning the gap. The CDR3 sequence is 15 residues long. Germline V gene sequence: CDR1 MNHEY, CDR2 SVGAGI.

CDR3: CASKPLPGQGTPSSYNEQFF. The DNA for the CDR3 is TGCGCCAGCAAACCGCTGCCGGGACAGGGGACTCCCAGCTCCTACAATGAGCAGTTCTTC. V and J are TRBV10-1 and TRBJ2-1; 10 bases are a match to TRBD1. With 7 bases clipped from V and 0 bases from J, the junction kept 18 bases outside the gene matches. The CDR3 loop spans 20 amino acids. Germline V gives CDR1 WNHNN, CDR2 SYGVQD (reference sequence).

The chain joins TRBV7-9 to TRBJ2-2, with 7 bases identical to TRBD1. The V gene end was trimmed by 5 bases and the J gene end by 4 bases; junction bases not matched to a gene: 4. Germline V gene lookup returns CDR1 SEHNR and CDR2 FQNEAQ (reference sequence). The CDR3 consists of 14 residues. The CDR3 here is CASSMTGITGELFF. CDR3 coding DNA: TGTGCCAGCAGCATGACAGGGATCACCGGGGAGCTGTTTTTT. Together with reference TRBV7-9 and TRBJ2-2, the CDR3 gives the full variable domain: DTGVSQNPRHKITKRGQNVTFRCDPISEHNRLYWYRQTLGQGPEFLTYFQNEAQLEKSRLLSDRFSAERPKGSFSTLEIQRTEQGDSAMYLCASSMTGITGELFFGEGSRLTVL.

Written as DNA, the CDR3 is TGTGCCAGCAGTGAAACTCCTTCCAAGCCGAACACTGAAGCTTTCTTT. It codes for CASSETPSKPNTEAFF. The chain recombines TRBV6-1 with TRBJ1-1; D gene uncertain. Trimming cost V 2 bases and J 1 base, with 14 bases left between them. Germline V gene sequence: CDR1 MNHNS, CDR2 SASEGT. This CDR3 comprises 16 residues.

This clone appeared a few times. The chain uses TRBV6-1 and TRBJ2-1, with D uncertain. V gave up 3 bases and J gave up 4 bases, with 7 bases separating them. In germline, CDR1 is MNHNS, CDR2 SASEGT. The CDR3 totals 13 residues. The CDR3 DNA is TGTGCCAGCAGTGACACTATGTACAATGAGCAGTTCTTC. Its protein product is CASSDTMYNEQFF.

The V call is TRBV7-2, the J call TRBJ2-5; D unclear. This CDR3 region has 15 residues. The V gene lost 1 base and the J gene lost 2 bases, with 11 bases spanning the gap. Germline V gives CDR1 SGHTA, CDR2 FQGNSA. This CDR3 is CASSLVRSPQETQYF. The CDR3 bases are TGTGCCAGCAGCTTAGTCAGGTCACCTCAAGAGACCCAGTACTTC.

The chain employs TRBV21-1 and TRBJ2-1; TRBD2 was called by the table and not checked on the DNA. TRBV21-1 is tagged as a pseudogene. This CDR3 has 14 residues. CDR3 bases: TGTGCCAGCAGCAAAAGAGGCCGGAACAATGAGCAGTTCTTC. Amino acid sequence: CASSKRGRNNEQFF.

The CDR3 protein is CASRSGTGYNQPQHF. The CDR3 nucleotides are TGTGCCAGTAGATCCGGGACAGGGTACAATCAGCCCCAGCATTTT. V and J are TRBV19 and TRBJ1-5, with TRBD1 matching over 9 bases. CDR1 is LNHDA, CDR2 SQIVND, per germline (reference sequence). The CDR3 loop spans 15 amino acids. The V segment lost 6 bases and the J segment 3 bases; nucleotides outside the gene matches: 6.

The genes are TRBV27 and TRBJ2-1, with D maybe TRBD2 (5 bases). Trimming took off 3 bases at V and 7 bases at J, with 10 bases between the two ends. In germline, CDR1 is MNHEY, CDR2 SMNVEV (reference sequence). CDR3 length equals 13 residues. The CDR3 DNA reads TGTGCCAGCAGTTTCCCGCCGGGGAATGAGCAGTTCTTC. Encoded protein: CASSFPPGNEQFF.

The CDR3, as DNA: TGTGCCAGCAGTTACTCGACAGGGAATGAAAAACTGTTTTTT. Its protein product is CASSYSTGNEKLFF. This chain connects TRBV27 to TRBJ1-4; TRBD1 aligns across 7 bases. J was trimmed by 5 bases and V by 4 bases; bases with no gene match: 4. Germline-derived CDR1 and CDR2 are MNHEY and SMNVEV (reference sequence). CDR3 length equals 14 residues.

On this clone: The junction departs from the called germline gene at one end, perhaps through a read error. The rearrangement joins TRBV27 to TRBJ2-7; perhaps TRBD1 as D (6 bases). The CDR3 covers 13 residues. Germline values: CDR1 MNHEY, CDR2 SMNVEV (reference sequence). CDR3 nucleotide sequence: TGTGCCAGCAGTCGACAGGCAAGCTACAAGCAGTACTTC. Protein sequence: CASSRQASYKQYF.

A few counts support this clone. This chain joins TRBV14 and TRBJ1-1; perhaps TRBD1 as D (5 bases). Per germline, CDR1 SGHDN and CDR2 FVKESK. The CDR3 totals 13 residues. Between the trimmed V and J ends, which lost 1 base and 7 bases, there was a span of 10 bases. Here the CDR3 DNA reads TGTGCCAGCAGCCAAGCGGGGGGGGTTGAAGCTTTCTTT. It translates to CASSQAGGVEAFF.

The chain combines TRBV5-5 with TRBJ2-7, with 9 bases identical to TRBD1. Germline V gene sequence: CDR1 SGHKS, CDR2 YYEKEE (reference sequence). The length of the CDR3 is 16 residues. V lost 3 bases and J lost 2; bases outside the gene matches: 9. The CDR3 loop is CASSSRAGQGPYEQYF. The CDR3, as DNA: TGTGCCAGCAGCTCCCGGGCGGGACAGGGCCCCTACGAGCAGTACTTC.

Written as DNA, the CDR3 is TGCGCCAGCAGCAGAGACCGGGACAGGGTTCGTGTGGCTTTCTTT. It translates to CASSRDRDRVRVAFF. This chain connects TRBV5-1 to TRBJ1-1; 9 bases are shared with TRBD1. V gave up 4 bases and J gave up 11 bases; unmatched junction bases: 15. The CDR3 sequence is 15 residues long. CDR1 and CDR2 (germline): SGHRS, YFSETQ.

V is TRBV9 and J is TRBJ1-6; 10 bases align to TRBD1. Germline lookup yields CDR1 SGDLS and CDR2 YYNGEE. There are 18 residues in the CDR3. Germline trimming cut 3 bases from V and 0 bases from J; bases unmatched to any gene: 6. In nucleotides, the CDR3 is TGTGCCAGCAGCGCCTCGACAGGGGGCCTCTCCTATAATTCACCCCTCCACTTT. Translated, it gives CASSASTGGLSYNSPLHF.

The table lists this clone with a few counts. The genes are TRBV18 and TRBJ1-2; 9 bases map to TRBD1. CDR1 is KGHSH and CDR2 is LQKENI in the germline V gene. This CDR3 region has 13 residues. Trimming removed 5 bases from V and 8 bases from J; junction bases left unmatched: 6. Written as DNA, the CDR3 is TGTGCCAGCTCAGAGGACAGGGGACAAGGCTACACCTTC. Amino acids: CASSEDRGQGYTF.

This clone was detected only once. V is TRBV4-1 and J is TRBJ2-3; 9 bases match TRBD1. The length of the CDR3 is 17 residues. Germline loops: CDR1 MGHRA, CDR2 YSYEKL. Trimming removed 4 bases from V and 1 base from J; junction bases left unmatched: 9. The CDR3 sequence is CASSPGQGKSGTDTQYF. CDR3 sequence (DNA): TGCGCCAGCAGCCCAGGACAGGGGAAGTCTGGCACAGATACGCAGTATTTT.

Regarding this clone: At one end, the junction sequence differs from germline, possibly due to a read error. The chain's CDR3 is CASRLQGTTDTQYF. The CDR3 nucleotides read TGCGCCAGCCGCTTACAGGGGACCACAGATACGCAGTATTTT. The chain is built from TRBV5-1 and TRBJ2-3, with 7 positions matching TRBD1. The germline V gene has CDR1 SGHRS and CDR2 YFSETQ. The CDR3 is made up of 14 amino acids.

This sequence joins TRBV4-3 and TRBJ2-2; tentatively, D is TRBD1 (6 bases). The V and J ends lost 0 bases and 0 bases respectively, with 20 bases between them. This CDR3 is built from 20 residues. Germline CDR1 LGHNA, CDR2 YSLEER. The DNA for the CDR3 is TGCGCCAGCAGCCAAGATGAAGGGATATCAGGGACATCGAACACCGGGGAGCTGTTTTTT. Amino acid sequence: CASSQDEGISGTSNTGELFF.

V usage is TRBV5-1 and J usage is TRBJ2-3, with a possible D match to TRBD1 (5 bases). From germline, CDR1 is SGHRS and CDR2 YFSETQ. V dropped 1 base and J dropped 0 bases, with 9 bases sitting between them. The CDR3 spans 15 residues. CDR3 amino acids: CASSLLQASTDTQYF. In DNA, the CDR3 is TGCGCCAGCAGCTTGTTACAGGCGAGCACAGATACGCAGTATTTT.